This T cell receptor (beta chain) is drawn from a study of blood T cell repertoires in COVID-19. V shed 6 bases and J 4 bases; nucleotides not matched to a gene: 11. Per germline, CDR1 MDHEN and CDR2 SYDVKM. The CDR3 is 15 amino acids. Assay: immunoSEQ multiplex PCR; the TCRdb copy retains only in-frame clones and omits some. Among 210,000 or so clones listed, 85% to 90% were seen once. This sequence was found in a young man with COVID-19, enrolled during active disease. The sequencing input was peripheral blood. V gene TRBV28 combines with J gene TRBJ2-7; 8 positions agree with TRBD1. The CDR3 reads CASRGPGTGIYEQYF. DNA for the CDR3: TGTGCCAGCAGAGGACCCGGGACAGGTATTTACGAGCAGTACTTC.